This section outlines one TCR beta chain sequence together with its context. Antigen: not known. The study ran its PCR with 60 Vbeta and 13 Jbeta primers. Some clones are missing from TCRdb's copy, which holds only in-frame ones; the method was immunoSEQ multiplex PCR. The sample consists of tens of thousands of clones, approximately 52% of them appearing once. The data stem from a study of cytomegalovirus exposure and HLA in healthy donors. Study-wide findings and caveats: Later on, a genetic analysis was performed. It linked a missense variant in DCLRE1C with V- and J-gene trimming of TCR beta.

Germline lookup yields CDR1 SGHNT and CDR2 YYREEE (reference sequence). V gave up 4 bases and J gave up 1 base; unmatched junction bases: 5. The CDR3 covers 15 residues. Sequencing used PBMCs. This receptor was taken from a human donor in good health. The V call is TRBV5-4, the J call TRBJ1-1, with 9 bases fitting TRBD1. CDR3 sequence: CASSGPGQGNTEAFF. Written as DNA, the CDR3 is TGTGCCAGCAGCGGACCGGGACAGGGGAACACTGAAGCTTTCTTT. Full variable domain (missing parts from reference TRBV5-4 and TRBJ1-1): ETGVTQSPTHLIKTRGQQVTLRCSSQSGHNTVSWYQQALGQGPQFIFQYYREEENGRGNFPPRFSGLQFPNYSSELNVNALELDDSALYLCASSGPGQGNTEAFFGQGTRLTVV.